Below are 27 T cell receptor beta chains sequenced from a single sample in a study of regulatory T cells in long-lasting Graves disease. The time point was: newly diagnosed GD, antithyroid drugs for less than 3 months. There was RNA extracted from PBMCs, and the TCR library was made from it. CDR3 regions were amplified by Arm-PCR using iRepertoire HTBI primers to build TCR beta libraries. Using its own MiXCR run on the multiplex PCR reads, TCRdb lists one record per CDR3 protein. The sample holds around 400,000 distinct CDR3 sequences; around 16% are singletons and the top ten take roughly 8%. This sample also appeared in a second study, on T cells in Graves' hyperthyroidism and ophthalmopathy.

The specimen was peripheral blood mononuclear cells (PBMCs), collected at new diagnosis, from a patient treated with antithyroid drugs. The source is a woman between 35 and 50 years old with Graves disease.

This chain uses TRBV10-1 with TRBJ2-2; D is uncertain. Deletions cut 4 bases from V and 2 bases from J, with 14 bases between. Germline V lookup: CDR1 WNHNN, CDR2 SYGVQD (reference sequence). The CDR3 loop spans 16 amino acids. The CDR3, as DNA: TGCGCCAGCAGTGCAGATGCCGATTTTAACACCGGGGAGCTGTTTTTT. It is translated as CASSADADFNTGELFF.

This clonotype was observed at least ten times. The J gene is TRBJ2-5, the V gene TRBV27; no clear D. CDR1 MNHEY and CDR2 SMNVEV come from the germline V gene (reference sequence). Trimming took 2 bases from V and 2 from J, leaving 21 bases between them. The CDR3 is 18 amino acids. This chain's CDR3 is CASSLVLPSRRGQETQYF. CDR3 nucleotides: TGTGCCAGCAGTTTAGTCCTCCCTAGTAGGAGAGGACAAGAGACCCAGTACTTC.

This clonotype was seen at least ten times. This chain connects TRBV18 to TRBJ2-5; D not certain. CDR1 and CDR2 (germline): KGHSH, LQKENI. Deletions cut 5 bases from V and 1 base from J, with 8 bases between. The CDR3 spans 13 residues. The CDR3 here is CASSNDRQETQYF. The CDR3 bases are TGTGCCAGCTCAAATGACCGCCAAGAGACCCAGTACTTC.

The rearrangement uses TRBV4-1 and TRBJ2-1, with TRBD2 identical over 12 bases. This CDR3 has 17 residues. V gave up 4 bases and J gave up 7 bases; unmatched junction bases: 11. The germline V gene encodes CDR1 MGHRA and CDR2 YSYEKL. CDR3 in DNA: TGCGCCAGCAGCCTAAACCTACTAGCGGGAGGCGGGAATGAGCAGTTCTTC. This translates into CASSLNLLAGGGNEQFF.

This clonotype was observed a few times. The gene calls are TRBV20-1 and TRBJ2-7; D gene unclear. In germline, CDR1 is DFQATT, CDR2 SNEGSKA (reference sequence). This CDR3 has 14 amino acids. V lost 6 bases, J lost 4 bases, and 19 bases lay in between. This chain's CDR3 is CSASKYVGSYEQYF. The CDR3, as DNA: TGCAGTGCCAGTAAATATGTCGGATCGTACGAGCAGTACTTC.

This clonotype was picked up many times. The chain carries TRBV12-3 or TRBV12-4 and TRBJ2-7; D perhaps matches TRBD2 (6 bases). Trimming removed 5 bases from V and 5 bases from J, with 22 bases in between. This CDR3 is built from 16 residues. CDR3 loop: CASSPVWRDARDEQYF. DNA for the CDR3: TGTGCCAGCAGTCCGGTGTGGCGGGACGCTCGGGACGAGCAGTACTTC.

About this clonotype: A much larger clone differs from this one at a single base, so this may be a read error. The CDR3 loop reads CASSPSGSRCGNEQFF. CDR3 DNA: TGTGCCAGCAGTCCAAGCGGGAGTAGATGTGGCAATGAGCAGTTCTTC. The chain employs TRBV2 and TRBJ2-1; the match to TRBD2 covers 8 bases. CDR3 length: 16 amino acids. J gave up 6 bases and V 5 bases, and 12 bases lay outside the gene matches. Germline V CDR1 and CDR2: SNHLY, FYNNEI.

There are a few counts of this clonotype. The chain uses TRBV11-2 and TRBJ2-7; tentative D call: TRBD1 (6 bases). Trimming left V 2 bases short and J 1 base short, with 12 bases between. CDR1 and CDR2 from the germline V gene are SGHAT and FQNNGV. CDR3 length: 15 residues. CDR3 sequence: CASSLSGVGSYEQYF. The CDR3 nucleotides are TGTGCCAGCAGCTTATCAGGGGTAGGATCCTACGAGCAGTACTTC. Based on the CDR3 plus reference TRBV11-2 and TRBJ2-7, the full variable domain is EAGVAQSPRYKIIEKRQSVAFWCNPISGHATLYWYQQILGQGPKLLIQFQNNGVVDDSQLPKDRFSAERLKGVDSTLKIQPAKLEDSAVYLCASSLSGVGSYEQYFGPGTRLTVT.

This clonotype occurred many times. This chain links TRBV2 with TRBJ1-1; D gene uncertain. CDR3 size: 10 residues. The germline gives CDR1 SNHLY, CDR2 FYNNEI. Trimming shortened V by 4 bases and J by 7 bases, and 4 bases separated the two germline ends. CDR3 DNA sequence: TGTGCCAGCAGTGGACTTGAAGCTTTCTTT. It translates to CASSGLEAFF.

Many counts were recorded for this clonotype. The chain uses TRBV10-3 and TRBJ1-3; D is perhaps TRBD1 (5 bases). This CDR3 comprises 16 residues. V shed 8 bases and J shed 0 bases, with 17 bases lying between them. The germline V gene encodes CDR1 ENHRY and CDR2 SYGVKD. CDR3 sequence reads: CAIQGQAPISGNTIYF. DNA of the CDR3: TGTGCCATCCAGGGCCAGGCGCCGATCTCTGGAAACACCATATATTTT.

J is TRBJ1-6 and V is TRBV9; D remains ambiguous. CDR3 length: 13 amino acids. V dropped 5 bases and J dropped 6 bases, with 9 bases sitting between them. Germline V gives CDR1 SGDLS, CDR2 YYNGEE. The CDR3, as DNA: TGTGCCAGCAGTCATGACCCTAATTCACCCCTCCACTTT. Encoded protein: CASSHDPNSPLHF.

The chain combines TRBV19 with TRBJ2-1; TRBD1 matches 8 bases. Germline CDR1 is LNHDA and CDR2 is SQIVND (reference sequence). CDR3 length: 15 amino acids. The J segment lost 4 bases and the V segment lost 4 bases, leaving 6 bases of the junction unmatched. The CDR3 sequence is CASSTSGGSYNEQFF. CDR3 DNA sequence: TGTGCCAGTAGTACTTCAGGGGGCTCTTACAATGAGCAGTTCTTC.

The chain carries TRBV14 and TRBJ2-2, with D tentatively TRBD1 (5 bases). Germline V gene lookup returns CDR1 SGHDN and CDR2 FVKESK. V lost 2 bases and J lost 7, with 11 bases in between. The CDR3 loop spans 14 amino acids. The CDR3 DNA reads TGTGCCAGCAGCCAACAGGGTAGAGGCGGGGAGCTGTTTTTT. It translates to CASSQQGRGGELFF.

The gene calls are TRBV30 and TRBJ2-5; 9 bases fit TRBD1. CDR1 is GTSNPN and CDR2 is SVGIG in the germline V gene (reference sequence). The CDR3 is 15 amino acids. V shed 2 bases and J 0 bases; nucleotides not matched to a gene: 4. CDR3 DNA sequence: TGTGCCTGGAGTCCCGGGACAGGGTACCAAGAGACCCAGTACTTC. Amino acid sequence: CAWSPGTGYQETQYF.

This chain connects TRBV11-2 to TRBJ1-1, with 9 bases fitting TRBD1. The CDR3 covers 14 residues. Germline loops: CDR1 SGHAT, CDR2 FQNNGV. J was trimmed by 5 bases and V by 6 bases; bases with no gene match: 7. CDR3 residues: CASRLGQGWTEAFF. The DNA for the CDR3 is TGTGCCAGCAGATTGGGACAGGGTTGGACTGAAGCTTTCTTT.

This clonotype was found many times. The genes are TRBV11-2 and TRBJ1-1; D not resolved. CDR1 and CDR2 (germline): SGHAT, FQNNGV. Trimming removed 3 bases at V and 8 bases at J, with 13 bases between. The CDR3 has 13 residues. The CDR3 DNA reads as TGTGCCAGCAGCTTGTCCCCAACGGTGGAAGCTTTCTTT. Translated, it gives CASSLSPTVEAFF. Complete variable domain (other parts from reference TRBV11-2 and TRBJ1-1): EAGVAQSPRYKIIEKRQSVAFWCNPISGHATLYWYQQILGQGPKLLIQFQNNGVVDDSQLPKDRFSAERLKGVDSTLKIQPAKLEDSAVYLCASSLSPTVEAFFGQGTRLTVV.

The chain has TRBV4-3 and TRBJ2-1, with 12 positions matching TRBD1. J gave up 7 bases and V 0 bases, and 7 bases lay outside the gene matches. Germline V gives CDR1 LGHNA, CDR2 YSLEER. CDR3 size: 17 residues. This CDR3 reads CASSQDEGQGAGNEQFF. The CDR3 nucleotides are TGCGCCAGCAGCCAAGATGAGGGACAGGGGGCGGGTAATGAGCAGTTCTTC.

The rearrangement links TRBV12-3 or TRBV12-4 to TRBJ2-6; D is possibly TRBD1 (6 bases). The ends were cut back, 5 bases at V and 0 bases at J, with 14 bases in the middle. This CDR3 has 17 residues. CDR3 amino acids: CASSDRSRDSGANVLTF. CDR3 DNA sequence: TGTGCCAGCAGTGACAGGTCCCGGGACTCTGGGGCCAACGTCCTGACTTTC.

The chain has TRBV24-1 and TRBJ2-2; D unclear. Germline CDR1 reads KGHDR; CDR2 reads SFDVKD. This CDR3 has 13 amino acids. Trimming took off 7 bases at V and 5 bases at J, with 10 bases between the two ends. CDR3 protein: CATRSAATGELFF. Here the CDR3 DNA reads TGTGCCACCAGATCCGCCGCAACCGGGGAGCTGTTTTTT.

This clonotype showed up just a few times. The J gene is TRBJ2-3, the V gene TRBV5-1; 8 nucleotides align to TRBD2. With V trimmed by 4 bases and J by 1 base, 8 bases remained unmatched. CDR1 and CDR2 from the germline V gene are SGHRS and YFSETQ. The CDR3 length is 16 residues. The CDR3 region is CASSRGTSGGTDTQYF. In DNA form, the CDR3 reads TGCGCCAGCAGCAGAGGGACTAGTGGTGGCACAGATACGCAGTATTTT.

This clonotype was observed many times. This chain joins TRBV27 and TRBJ2-1, with D possibly being TRBD1 (6 bases). The V and J ends lost 4 bases and 10 bases respectively, with 20 bases between them. This CDR3 contains 15 residues. CDR1 MNHEY and CDR2 SMNVEV come from the germline V gene (reference sequence). The CDR3 reads CASSSNQGWEKEQFF. The CDR3 nucleotides are TGTGCCAGCAGTTCTAACCAGGGGTGGGAGAAGGAGCAGTTCTTC.

This clonotype was seen at least ten times. This chain uses TRBV11-2 with TRBJ2-1; tentatively, D is TRBD1 or TRBD2 (7 bases each). Germline lookup yields CDR1 SGHAT and CDR2 FQNNGV. Trimming took off 5 bases at V and 6 bases at J, with 14 bases between the two ends. This CDR3 comprises 14 residues. The CDR3 sequence is CASSSVRGGNEQFF. The CDR3 DNA follows: TGTGCCAGCAGCAGTGTCAGGGGGGGCAATGAGCAGTTCTTC.

This clonotype was recorded at least ten times. This sequence joins TRBV27 and TRBJ1-1; TRBD1 matches 8 bases. The CDR3 is made up of 17 amino acids. V dropped 2 bases and J dropped 9; count of bases not matched to a gene: 17. CDR1 and CDR2 (germline): MNHEY, SMNVEV (reference sequence). CDR3 loop: CASSLRPPGQALFKAFF. CDR3 DNA: TGTGCCAGCAGTTTACGACCCCCGGGACAGGCTCTCTTTAAAGCTTTCTTT.

This clonotype showed up just a few times. The J gene is TRBJ2-2, the V gene TRBV5-1; tentative D call: TRBD1 (6 bases). The length of the CDR3 is 15 residues. Per the germline V gene, CDR1 is SGHRS and CDR2 is YFSETQ. V was trimmed by 2 bases and J by 3 bases, leaving 11 bases between them. The CDR3 is CASSLAGVDTGELFF. As DNA, the CDR3 is TGCGCCAGCAGCTTAGCAGGGGTGGACACCGGGGAGCTGTTTTTT.

In this sample, this clonotype turned up many times. The rearrangement uses TRBV28 and TRBJ2-7; D remains unclear. This CDR3 region has 16 residues. Germline CDR1 reads MDHEN; CDR2 reads SYDVKM. V lost 2 bases and J 7 bases, leaving 21 bases between the germline ends. CDR3 coding DNA: TGTGCCAGCAGTTTAATTTCCACATCTTTGTCCTCTGAGCAGTACTTC. Its translation: CASSLISTSLSSEQYF. Based on the CDR3 plus reference TRBV28 and TRBJ2-7, the full variable domain is DVKVTQSSRYLVKRTGEKVFLECVQDMDHENMFWYRQDPGLGLRLIYFSYDVKMKEKGDIPEGYSVSREKKERFSLILESASTNQTSMYLCASSLISTSLSSEQYFGPGTRLTVT.

This clonotype showed up many times. CDR3 sequence: CASSLRTGTDTQYF. Here the CDR3 DNA reads TGTGCCAGCAGTTTACGGACAGGCACAGATACGCAGTATTTT. J is TRBJ2-3 and V is TRBV28, with a tentative D call TRBD1 (6 bases). Germline CDR1 and CDR2: MDHEN and SYDVKM. CDR3 length equals 14 residues. V was shortened by 2 bases and J by 1 base, with 7 bases between the two germline ends. Filled out from reference TRBV28 and TRBJ2-3, the complete variable domain reads DVKVTQSSRYLVKRTGEKVFLECVQDMDHENMFWYRQDPGLGLRLIYFSYDVKMKEKGDIPEGYSVSREKKERFSLILESASTNQTSMYLCASSLRTGTDTQYFGPGTRLTVL.

Many counts were recorded for this clonotype. The CDR3 DNA reads TGTGCCAGTAATACTCCTGGGCCGGACACTGAAGCTTTCTTT. It yields the protein CASNTPGPDTEAFF. This sequence joins TRBV19 and TRBJ1-1; D remains ambiguous. Trimming removed 7 bases at V and 3 bases at J, with 15 bases between. CDR1 LNHDA and CDR2 SQIVND come from the germline V gene (reference sequence). The CDR3 length is 14 residues.